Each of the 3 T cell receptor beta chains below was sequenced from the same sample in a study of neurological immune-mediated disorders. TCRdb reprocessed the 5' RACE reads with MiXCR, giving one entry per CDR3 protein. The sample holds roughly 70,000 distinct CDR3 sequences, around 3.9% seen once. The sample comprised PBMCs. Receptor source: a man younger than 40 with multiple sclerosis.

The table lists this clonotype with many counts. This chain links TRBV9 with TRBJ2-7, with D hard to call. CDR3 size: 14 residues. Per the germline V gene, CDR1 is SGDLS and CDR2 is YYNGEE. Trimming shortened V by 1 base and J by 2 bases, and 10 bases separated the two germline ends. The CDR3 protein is CASSVTVGTYEQYF. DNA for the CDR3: TGTGCCAGCAGCGTAACTGTGGGAACCTACGAGCAGTACTTC.

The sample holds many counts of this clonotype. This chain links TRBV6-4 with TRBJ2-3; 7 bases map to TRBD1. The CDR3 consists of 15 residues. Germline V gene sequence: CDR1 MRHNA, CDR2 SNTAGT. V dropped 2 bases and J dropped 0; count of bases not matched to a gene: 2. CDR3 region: CASSDGTASTDTQYF. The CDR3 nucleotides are TGTGCCAGCAGTGACGGGACAGCTAGCACAGATACGCAGTATTTT.

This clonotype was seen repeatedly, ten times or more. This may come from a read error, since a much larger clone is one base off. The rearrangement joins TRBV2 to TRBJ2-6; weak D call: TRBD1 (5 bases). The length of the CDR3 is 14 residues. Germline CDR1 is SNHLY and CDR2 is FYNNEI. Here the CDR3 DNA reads TGTGCCAGCAGTCCCAGCTCTGGGGCCAAAGTCCTGACTTTC. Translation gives CASSPSSGAKVLTF.